A selection of T cell receptor beta chains follows, all from one sample in a study of T-cell memory formation after mild COVID-19. TCRdb reanalysed the 5' RACE reads using MiXCR and keeps one entry per CDR3 protein. The profile shows a few hundred thousand distinct CDR3 sequences, approximately 9% of them singletons. Sequencing was done on a sample of PBMCs or a T cell subset sorted from them (not recorded which). The receptors here all came from a man aged 18 to 30 who had mild COVID-19 (a few samples of this study predate the infection). Cell type and time point are not known. Both conserved end residues are part of each CDR3. Fields, in order: clone size, CDR3 length, J gene, V gene, D gene, CDR3 protein, CDR3 DNA. The D gene is left open where the match is weak. Where a row states a size, it is once, few, many or the class of an expanded clone; other rows omit it.

many,13,TRBJ2-3,TRBV11-2,-,CASSPGTADTQYF,TGTGCCAGCAGCCCCGGGACCGCAGATACGCAGTATTTT
-,16,TRBJ2-5,TRBV10-1,TRBD2,CASSESVAGGRETQYF,TGCGCCAGCAGTGAGTCGGTAGCGGGGGGTCGGGAGACCCAGTACTTC
-,14,TRBJ2-1,TRBV4-2,TRBD2,CASGTGSGANEQFF,TGTGCCAGCGGCACGGGTAGCGGGGCCAATGAGCAGTTCTTC
few,13,TRBJ1-1,TRBV6-6,-,CASKRATDTEAFF,TGTGCCAGTAAGAGGGCTACGGACACTGAAGCTTTCTTT
-,14,TRBJ1-1,TRBV28,TRBD1,CASSFTDRGTEAFF,TGTGCCAGCAGTTTTACCGACAGGGGAACTGAAGCTTTCTTT
many,12,TRBJ2-5,TRBV18,-,CASSPSLETQYF,TGTGCCAGCTCACCAAGTTTGGAGACCCAGTACTTC
-,17,TRBJ2-3,TRBV9,-,CASSVVEGSPPTDTQYF,TGTGCCAGCAGCGTAGTCGAAGGTTCTCCCCCCACAGATACGCAGTATTTT
-,13,TRBJ2-5,TRBV5-5,-,CASSDRAQETQYF,TGTGCCAGCAGCGACCGGGCACAAGAGACCCAGTACTTC
few,16,TRBJ1-6,TRBV5-1,TRBD1,CASSPDRGSGNSPLHF,TGCGCCAGCAGCCCGGACAGGGGTAGCGGTAATTCACCCCTCCACTTT
few,14,TRBJ2-7,TRBV27,-,CASSPSYGSYEQYF,TGTGCCAGCAGTCCATCCTACGGCTCCTACGAGCAGTACTTC
-,12,TRBJ2-1,TRBV11-2,TRBD2,CASSLGAGDQFF,TGTGCCAGCAGCTTAGGTGCGGGGGACCAGTTCTTC
many,14,TRBJ1-2,TRBV7-9,-,CASSPTGSNYGYTF,TGTGCCAGCAGCCCGACAGGTTCGAACTATGGCTACACCTTC
-,15,TRBJ2-7,TRBV7-6,-,CASSLEGSGTYEQYF,TGTGCCAGCAGCTTAGAGGGTAGCGGTACCTACGAGCAGTACTTC
-,15,TRBJ2-2,TRBV10-3,-,CAISELNEGAGELFF,TGTGCCATCAGTGAATTAAATGAGGGCGCCGGGGAGCTGTTTTTT
few,13,TRBJ2-6,TRBV20-1,-,CSARRSGANVLTF,TGCAGTGCTAGACGCTCTGGGGCCAACGTCCTGACTTTC
few,15,TRBJ1-1,TRBV7-9,-,CASSGAESVGTEAFF,TGTGCCAGCAGCGGCGCAGAGTCCGTAGGCACTGAAGCTTTCTTT
few,15,TRBJ2-7,TRBV5-5,-,CASRGGVLPTYEQYF,TGTGCCAGCAGAGGCGGGGTGCTCCCTACCTACGAGCAGTACTTC
few,15,TRBJ2-2,TRBV5-1,TRBD1,CASSPGQGVAGELFF,TGCGCCAGCAGCCCCGGACAGGGGGTAGCCGGGGAGCTGTTTTTT
few,15,TRBJ1-1,TRBV5-1,TRBD1,CASSRGQGARTEAFF,TGCGCCAGCAGCCGGGGACAGGGGGCAAGGACTGAAGCTTTCTTT
many,13,TRBJ2-3,TRBV6-2/TRBV6-3,TRBD1,CASGQGGPDTQYF,TGTGCCAGCGGACAGGGAGGCCCAGATACGCAGTATTTT
-,14,TRBJ1-2,TRBV10-3,TRBD1,CAILGGGKNYGYTF,TGTGCCATCTTGGGAGGGGGCAAAAACTATGGCTACACCTTC
once,14,TRBJ2-2,TRBV7-9,-,CASSPRVAAGELFF,TGTGCCAGCAGCCCCAGGGTCGCGGCCGGGGAGCTGTTTTTT
-,14,TRBJ1-2,TRBV7-2,-,CASSSGGVRYGYTF,TGTGCCAGCAGCTCCGGGGGGGTGAGGTATGGCTACACCTTC
-,12,TRBJ2-3,TRBV5-1,-,CASSSPPDTQYF,TGCGCCAGCAGCTCCCCCCCAGATACGCAGTATTTT
few,16,TRBJ2-1,TRBV7-6,-,CASSPYSGYGYNEQFF,TGTGCCAGCAGCCCGTACTCAGGGTACGGCTACAATGAGCAGTTCTTC
few,16,TRBJ2-1,TRBV4-1,TRBD1,CASSQERGQNYNEQFF,TGCGCCAGCAGCCAAGAGAGGGGACAGAACTACAATGAGCAGTTCTTC
few,14,TRBJ2-1,TRBV5-1,TRBD1,CASSTGQGHNEQFF,TGCGCCAGCAGCACCGGACAGGGGCACAATGAGCAGTTCTTC
-,15,TRBJ1-1,TRBV7-9,TRBD1,CASRRSTGENTEAFF,TGTGCCAGCAGGCGTTCCACAGGGGAGAACACTGAAGCTTTCTTT
-,16,TRBJ2-7,TRBV7-2,TRBD1,CASSSETGARGLEQYF,TGTGCCAGCAGCTCAGAGACAGGGGCAAGAGGTCTCGAGCAGTACTTC
-,15,TRBJ2-2,TRBV5-1,-,CASSSRGASTGELFF,TGCGCCAGCAGCTCACGGGGGGCGTCCACCGGGGAGCTGTTTTTT
-,12,TRBJ1-1,TRBV29-1,-,CSVDWVHDEAFF,TGCAGCGTTGACTGGGTGCACGATGAAGCTTTCTTT
many,17,TRBJ2-3,TRBV12-3/TRBV12-4,-,CASSFSLAVLFTDTQYF,TGTGCCAGCAGTTTCTCGTTAGCGGTGCTTTTCACAGATACGCAGTATTTT
-,17,TRBJ2-3,TRBV4-3,TRBD1,CASSSQYRTGLQDTQYF,TGCGCCAGCAGCTCTCAATACCGGACAGGGTTGCAAGATACGCAGTATTTT
few,15,TRBJ2-2,TRBV6-5,-,CASSYSIGVSGELFF,TGTGCCAGCAGTTACTCGATCGGGGTTTCTGGGGAGCTGTTTTTT
-,14,TRBJ2-7,TRBV7-9,-,CASSLSWGDYEQYF,TGTGCCAGCAGCTTAAGCTGGGGTGACTACGAGCAGTACTTC
few,14,TRBJ1-1,TRBV5-1,-,CASSLFGGGTEAFF,TGCGCCAGCAGCTTATTTGGGGGCGGTACTGAAGCTTTCTTT
-,14,TRBJ1-6,TRBV20-1,TRBD1,CSASPGQGNSPLHF,TGCAGTGCTAGCCCGGGACAGGGAAATTCACCCCTCCACTTT
-,16,TRBJ2-5,TRBV5-1,TRBD2,CASSLELAGDGETQYF,TGCGCCAGCAGCTTGGAGCTAGCGGGGGACGGAGAGACCCAGTACTTC
-,17,TRBJ1-1,TRBV27,TRBD1,CASSFVGQGARDTEAFF,TGTGCCAGCAGTTTCGTCGGACAGGGGGCTAGGGACACTGAAGCTTTCTTT
-,12,TRBJ2-1,TRBV6-2/TRBV6-3,-,CASSYGLNEQFF,TGTGCCAGCAGTTATGGGCTAAATGAGCAGTTCTTC
few,15,TRBJ2-5,TRBV7-6,TRBD2,CASSLDGGFQETQYF,TGTGCCAGCAGCTTAGACGGGGGGTTCCAAGAGACCCAGTACTTC
-,14,TRBJ1-5,TRBV4-3,-,CASSQELLNQPQHF,TGCGCCAGCAGCCAAGAGCTGCTCAATCAGCCCCAGCATTTT
-,13,TRBJ2-3,TRBV29-1,TRBD1,CSVEGQGADTQYF,TGCAGCGTTGAAGGACAGGGGGCAGATACGCAGTATTTT
-,15,TRBJ2-3,TRBV18,TRBD1,CASSPQGAPTDTQYF,TGTGCCAGCTCACCACAGGGGGCCCCCACAGATACGCAGTATTTT
-,16,TRBJ2-1,TRBV20-1,-,CSARDFGGDSYNEQFF,TGCAGTGCTAGAGATTTCGGAGGGGACTCCTACAATGAGCAGTTCTTC
-,15,TRBJ2-1,TRBV29-1,-,CSVEESGGSGNEQFF,TGCAGCGTTGAAGAGAGTGGGGGCTCGGGAAATGAGCAGTTCTTC
-,12,TRBJ2-1,TRBV28,-,CAGRGFNNEQFF,TGTGCCGGCCGGGGGTTCAACAATGAGCAGTTCTTC
-,13,TRBJ1-2,TRBV6-5,-,CASSYRERDGYTF,TGTGCCAGCAGTTATAGAGAACGGGATGGCTACACCTTC
-,15,TRBJ1-4,TRBV7-6,-,CASSIQGITGEKLFF,TGTGCCAGCAGTATTCAGGGGATTACGGGAGAAAAACTGTTTTTT
-,15,TRBJ2-2,TRBV9,TRBD2,CASSGLALNTGELFF,TGTGCCAGCAGCGGACTAGCGTTGAACACCGGGGAGCTGTTTTTT